Given below is one T cell receptor (beta chain) in context. Deletions cut 6 bases from V and 0 bases from J, with 15 bases between. The CDR3 totals 16 residues. CDR1 is SGHRS and CDR2 is YFSETQ in the germline V gene. These data come from a study of blood T cell repertoires in COVID-19. In assigning cohorts, the study relied on participant-reported clinical history. Data came from immunoSEQ multiplex PCR; TCRdb stores just in-frame clones and leaves some out. The repertoire holds 390,000 or so clones, with over 80% as singletons. The TCR was taken from a woman in her forties or fifties who had recovered from COVID-19. What was sequenced was PBMCs or T cells enriched from blood (not recorded which). V is TRBV5-1 and J is TRBJ2-2; D is perhaps TRBD1 (6 bases). The DNA of the CDR3 is TGCGCCAGCACCCTGGCTGGGACACCGAACACCGGGGAGCTGTTTTTT. This sequence encodes CASTLAGTPNTGELFF.